Here is one TCR beta chain with its context. The antigen is unknown. This sample is drawn from a study of T cells after yellow fever vaccination. Broader study findings: Overlap between CD4 and CD8 compartments was detected for a small share of clonotypes. Repertoires obtained by FACS sorting could include abundant clonotypes that entered as contaminants from the bulk population.

TCRdb reprocessed the 5' RACE reads with MiXCR, giving one entry per CDR3 protein. The sample has approximately 300,000 distinct CDR3 sequences, about 10% seen once. Germline values: CDR1 MNHEY, CDR2 SVGAGI. The V gene end was trimmed by 4 bases and the J gene end by 2 bases; junction bases not matched to a gene: 5. The CDR3 runs 15 residues. Sequencing was performed on CD4+ T cells sorted from PBMCs, taken 45 days after the yellow fever booster vaccination. The receptor was isolated from a man younger than 35 who received the YFV17D yellow fever vaccine. The rearrangement links TRBV6-5 to TRBJ2-3, with 8 positions matching TRBD2. The CDR3 bases are TGTGCCAGCAGTTTTAGCGGGGAGCTCACAGATACGCAGTATTTT. It specifies CASSFSGELTDTQYF.